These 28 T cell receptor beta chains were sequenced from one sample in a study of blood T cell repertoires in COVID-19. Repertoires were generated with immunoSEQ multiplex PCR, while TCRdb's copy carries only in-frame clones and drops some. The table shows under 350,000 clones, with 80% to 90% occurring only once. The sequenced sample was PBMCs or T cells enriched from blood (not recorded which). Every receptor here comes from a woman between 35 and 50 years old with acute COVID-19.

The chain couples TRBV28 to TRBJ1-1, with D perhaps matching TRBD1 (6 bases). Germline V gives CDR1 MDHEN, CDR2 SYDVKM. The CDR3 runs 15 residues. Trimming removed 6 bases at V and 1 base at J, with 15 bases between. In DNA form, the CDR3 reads TGTGCCAGCAGCTCTCATTCAGGGGAGAACACTGAAGCTTTCTTT. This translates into CASSSHSGENTEAFF.

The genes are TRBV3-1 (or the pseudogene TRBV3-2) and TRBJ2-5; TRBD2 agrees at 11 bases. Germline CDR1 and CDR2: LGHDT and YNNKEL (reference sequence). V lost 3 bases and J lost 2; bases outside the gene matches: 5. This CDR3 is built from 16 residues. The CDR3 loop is CASSQVRLAGQETQYF. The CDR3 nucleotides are TGTGCCAGCAGCCAGGTGAGACTAGCGGGGCAAGAGACCCAGTACTTC.

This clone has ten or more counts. In DNA form, the CDR3 reads TGCGCCAGCAGCCACGCCGCAGGGGAAGGGTACAATGAGCAGTTCTTC. This encodes CASSHAAGEGYNEQFF. The gene calls are TRBV5-1 and TRBJ2-1; D is possibly TRBD1 (6 bases). Germline CDR1 SGHRS, CDR2 YFSETQ. This CDR3 contains 16 residues. The V end lost 4 bases, the J end lost 4 bases, and 18 bases lay between the germline ends.

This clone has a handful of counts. The chain's CDR3 is CASSFPGTEAFF. CDR3 in DNA: TGTGCCAGCAGTTTCCCCGGTACTGAAGCTTTCTTT. V and J are TRBV5-5 and TRBJ1-1; no clear D gene. CDR1 is SGHKS, CDR2 YYEKEE, per germline (reference sequence). V dropped 5 bases and J dropped 5 bases, with 10 bases sitting between them. The CDR3 totals 12 residues.

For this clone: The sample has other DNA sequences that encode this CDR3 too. Here the CDR3 DNA reads TGTGCCATCAGTGAGTCGACTAGCGGGGAGACCCAGTACTTC. As protein: CAISESTSGETQYF. This chain links TRBV10-3 with TRBJ2-5; 10 bases match TRBD2. The V gene's germline CDR1 is ENHRY and CDR2 SYGVKD. Trimming at V came to 0 bases and at J to 5 bases, leaving 0 bases not matched to a gene. This CDR3 is built from 14 residues.

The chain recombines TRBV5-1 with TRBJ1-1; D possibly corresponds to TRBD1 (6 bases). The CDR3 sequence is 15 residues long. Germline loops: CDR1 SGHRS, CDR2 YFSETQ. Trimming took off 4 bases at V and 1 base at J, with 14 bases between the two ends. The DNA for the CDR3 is TGCGCCAGCAGCGAGATCGGACAGAAGAACACTGAAGCTTTCTTT. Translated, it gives CASSEIGQKNTEAFF.

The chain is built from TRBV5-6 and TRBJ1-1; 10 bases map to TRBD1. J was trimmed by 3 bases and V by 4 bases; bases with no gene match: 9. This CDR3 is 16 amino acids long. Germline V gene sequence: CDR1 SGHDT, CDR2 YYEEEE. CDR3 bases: TGTGCCAGCAGCCTGACCGACAGGGGGCGGTACACTGAAGCTTTCTTT. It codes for CASSLTDRGRYTEAFF.

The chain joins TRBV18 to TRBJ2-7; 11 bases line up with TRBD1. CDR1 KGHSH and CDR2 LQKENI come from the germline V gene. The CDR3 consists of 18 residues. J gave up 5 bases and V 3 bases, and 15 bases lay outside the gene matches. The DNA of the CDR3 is TGTGCCAGCTCACCGGACAGGGTGGGGACAGGGGGACTCCACGAGCAGTACTTC. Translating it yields CASSPDRVGTGGLHEQYF.

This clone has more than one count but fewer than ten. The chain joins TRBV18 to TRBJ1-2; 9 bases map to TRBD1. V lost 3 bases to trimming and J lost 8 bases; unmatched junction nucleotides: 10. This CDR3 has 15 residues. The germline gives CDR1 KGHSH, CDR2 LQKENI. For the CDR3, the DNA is TGTGCCAGCTCACCGGGGGGACAGGGCCCTTGGGGCTACACCTTC. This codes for CASSPGGQGPWGYTF.

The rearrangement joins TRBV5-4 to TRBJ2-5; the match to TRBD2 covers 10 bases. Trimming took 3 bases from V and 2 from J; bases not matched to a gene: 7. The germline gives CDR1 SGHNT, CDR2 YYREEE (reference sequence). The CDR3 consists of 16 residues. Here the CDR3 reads CASSSGTSVNQETQYF. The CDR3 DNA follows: TGTGCCAGCAGCTCCGGGACTAGCGTGAATCAAGAGACCCAGTACTTC.

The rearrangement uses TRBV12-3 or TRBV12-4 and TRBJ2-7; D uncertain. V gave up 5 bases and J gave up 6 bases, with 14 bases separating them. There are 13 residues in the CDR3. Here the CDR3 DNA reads TGTGCCAGCAGTGCCTACGGTGCTTCCGAGCAGTACTTC. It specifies CASSAYGASEQYF.

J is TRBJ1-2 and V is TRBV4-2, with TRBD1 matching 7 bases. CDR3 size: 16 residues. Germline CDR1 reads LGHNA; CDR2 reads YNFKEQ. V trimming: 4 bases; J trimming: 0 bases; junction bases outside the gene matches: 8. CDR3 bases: TGTGCCAGCAGCCCTGGGACAGATCTTTCTAACTATGGCTACACCTTC. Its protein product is CASSPGTDLSNYGYTF.

The CDR3 here is CASRTGTSGTYEQYF. CDR3 nucleotide sequence: TGCGCCAGCAGGACCGGGACTAGCGGTACCTACGAGCAGTACTTC. The V and J genes are TRBV5-1 and TRBJ2-7; 11 bases are a match to TRBD2. The germline V gene has CDR1 SGHRS and CDR2 YFSETQ. This CDR3 has 15 residues. Losses at the gene ends were 5 bases for V and 2 bases for J; bases not matched to a gene: 6. Combining the CDR3 with reference TRBV5-1 and TRBJ2-7 gives the whole variable domain KAGVTQTPRYLIKTRGQQVTLSCSPISGHRSVSWYQQTPGQGLQFLFEYFSETQRNKGNFPGRFSGRQFSNSRSEMNVSTLELGDSALYLCASRTGTSGTYEQYFGPGTRLTVT.

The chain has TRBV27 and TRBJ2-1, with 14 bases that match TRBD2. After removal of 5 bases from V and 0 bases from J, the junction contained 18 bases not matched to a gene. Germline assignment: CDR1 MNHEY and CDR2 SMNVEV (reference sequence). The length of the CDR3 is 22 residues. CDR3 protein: CASSRLISGTSGSPSSYNEQFF. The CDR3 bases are TGTGCCAGCAGTCGCCTCATATCCGGGACTAGCGGGAGTCCCAGCTCCTACAATGAGCAGTTCTTC.

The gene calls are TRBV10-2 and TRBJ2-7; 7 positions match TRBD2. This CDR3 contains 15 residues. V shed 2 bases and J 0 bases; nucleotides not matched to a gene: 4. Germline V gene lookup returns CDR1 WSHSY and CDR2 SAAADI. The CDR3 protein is CASSEEGGPSYEQYF. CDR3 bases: TGCGCCAGCAGTGAGGAGGGAGGGCCCTCCTACGAGCAGTACTTC.

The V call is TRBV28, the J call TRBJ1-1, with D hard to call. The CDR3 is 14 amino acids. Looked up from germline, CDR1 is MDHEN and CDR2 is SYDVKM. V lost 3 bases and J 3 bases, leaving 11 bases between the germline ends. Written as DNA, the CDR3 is TGTGCCAGCAGTTTGCCCCCTATGTACACTGAAGCTTTCTTT. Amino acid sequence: CASSLPPMYTEAFF. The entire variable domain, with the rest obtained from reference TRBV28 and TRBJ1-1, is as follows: DVKVTQSSRYLVKRTGEKVFLECVQDMDHENMFWYRQDPGLGLRLIYFSYDVKMKEKGDIPEGYSVSREKKERFSLILESASTNQTSMYLCASSLPPMYTEAFFGQGTRLTVV.

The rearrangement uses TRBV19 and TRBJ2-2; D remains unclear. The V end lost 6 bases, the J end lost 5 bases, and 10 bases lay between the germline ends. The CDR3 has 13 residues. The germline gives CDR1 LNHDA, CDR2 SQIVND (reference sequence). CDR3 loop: CASSTTRTGELFF. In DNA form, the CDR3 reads TGTGCCAGTAGCACCACAAGAACCGGGGAGCTGTTTTTT.

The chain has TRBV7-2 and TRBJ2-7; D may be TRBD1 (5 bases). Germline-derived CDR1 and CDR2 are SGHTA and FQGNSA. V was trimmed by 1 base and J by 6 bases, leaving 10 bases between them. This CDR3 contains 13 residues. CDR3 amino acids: CASSLEGSSEQYF. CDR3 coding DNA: TGTGCCAGCAGCTTAGAGGGGTCGAGCGAGCAGTACTTC.

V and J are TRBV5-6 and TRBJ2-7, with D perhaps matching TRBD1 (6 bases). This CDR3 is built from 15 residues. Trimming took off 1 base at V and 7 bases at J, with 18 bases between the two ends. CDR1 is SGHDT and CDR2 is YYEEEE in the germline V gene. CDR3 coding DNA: TGTGCCAGCAGCTTGCCCACAGGGAGTCTAAGGGAGCAGTACTTC. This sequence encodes CASSLPTGSLREQYF.

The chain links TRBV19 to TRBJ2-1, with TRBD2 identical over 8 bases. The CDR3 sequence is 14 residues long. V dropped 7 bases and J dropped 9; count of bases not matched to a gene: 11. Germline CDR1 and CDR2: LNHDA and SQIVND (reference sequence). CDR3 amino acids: CASTGTRALGEQFF. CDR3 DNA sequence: TGTGCCAGTACCGGGACTAGAGCCCTAGGTGAGCAGTTCTTC.

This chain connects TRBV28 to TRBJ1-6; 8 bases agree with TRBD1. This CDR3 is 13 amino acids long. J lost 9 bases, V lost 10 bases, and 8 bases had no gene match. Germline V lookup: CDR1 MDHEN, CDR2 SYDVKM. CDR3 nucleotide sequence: TGTGCCATTCCCTCCAGGGGGCGTTCACCCCTCCACTTT. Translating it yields CAIPSRGRSPLHF. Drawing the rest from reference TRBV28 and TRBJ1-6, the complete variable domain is DVKVTQSSRYLVKRTGEKVFLECVQDMDHENMFWYRQDPGLGLRLIYFSYDVKMKEKGDIPEGYSVSREKKERFSLILESASTNQTSMYLCAIPSRGRSPLHFGNGTRLTVT.

Written as DNA, the CDR3 is TGTGCCAGCAGTACGACAGGGTTCACTGAAGCTTTCTTT. Its protein product is CASSTTGFTEAFF. The chain joins TRBV6-2 or TRBV6-3 to TRBJ1-1; 7 nucleotides match TRBD1. The ends lost 5 bases at V and 4 bases at J; junction bases unmatched: 4. CDR3 length: 13 residues. Germline V gene sequence: CDR1 MNHEY, CDR2 SVGEGT.

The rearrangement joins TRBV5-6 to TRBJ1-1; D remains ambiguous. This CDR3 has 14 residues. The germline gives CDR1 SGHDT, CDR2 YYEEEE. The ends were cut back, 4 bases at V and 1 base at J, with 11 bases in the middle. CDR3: CASSPPGRNTEAFF. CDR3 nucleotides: TGTGCCAGCAGCCCCCCGGGGAGGAACACTGAAGCTTTCTTT.

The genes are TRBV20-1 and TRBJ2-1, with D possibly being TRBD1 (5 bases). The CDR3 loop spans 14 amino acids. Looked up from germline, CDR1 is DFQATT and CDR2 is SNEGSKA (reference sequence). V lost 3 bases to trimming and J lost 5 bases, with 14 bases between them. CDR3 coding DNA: TGCAGTGCTAGTAGGGGCGCGTTAAACAATGAGCAGTTCTTC. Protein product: CSASRGALNNEQFF.

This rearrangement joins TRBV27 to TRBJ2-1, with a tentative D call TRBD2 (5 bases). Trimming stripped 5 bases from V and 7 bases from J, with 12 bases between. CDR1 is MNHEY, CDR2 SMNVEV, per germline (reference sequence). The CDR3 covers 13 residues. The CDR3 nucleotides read TGTGCCAGCAGTCCTCCGGGGAATAATGAGCAGTTCTTC. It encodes CASSPPGNNEQFF.

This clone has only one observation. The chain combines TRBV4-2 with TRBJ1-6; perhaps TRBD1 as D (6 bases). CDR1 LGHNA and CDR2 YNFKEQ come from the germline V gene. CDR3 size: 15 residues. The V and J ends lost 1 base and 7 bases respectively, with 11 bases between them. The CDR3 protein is CASSQVAGANSPLHF. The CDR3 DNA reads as TGTGCCAGCAGCCAAGTAGCAGGGGCCAATTCACCCCTCCACTTT.

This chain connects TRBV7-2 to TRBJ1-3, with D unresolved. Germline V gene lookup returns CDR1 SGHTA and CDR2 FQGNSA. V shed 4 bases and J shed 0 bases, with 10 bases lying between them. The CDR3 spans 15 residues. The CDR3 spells CASSSSQLSGNTIYF. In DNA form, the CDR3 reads TGTGCCAGCAGCTCGTCACAGCTCTCTGGAAACACCATATATTTT. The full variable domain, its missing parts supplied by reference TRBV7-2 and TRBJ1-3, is GAGVSQSPSNKVTEKGKDVELRCDPISGHTALYWYRQSLGQGLEFLIYFQGNSAPDKSGLPSDRFSAERTGGSVSTLTIQRTQQEDSAVYLCASSSSQLSGNTIYFGEGSWLTVV.

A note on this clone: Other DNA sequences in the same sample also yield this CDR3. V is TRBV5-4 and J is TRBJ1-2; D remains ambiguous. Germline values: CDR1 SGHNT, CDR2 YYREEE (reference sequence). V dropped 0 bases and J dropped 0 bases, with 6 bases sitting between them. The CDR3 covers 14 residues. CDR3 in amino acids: CASSLAGANYGYTF. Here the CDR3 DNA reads TGTGCCAGCAGCTTGGCAGGCGCTAACTATGGCTACACCTTC.